This TCR beta chain was captured by sequencing in a study of T cell responses to AZD1222 COVID-19 vaccine. Measured with immunoSEQ multiplex PCR; TCRdb has only the in-frame clones, and not every one. This table holds roughly 120,000 clones, more than 75% found once. Regarding the study as a whole: Recipients of two AZD1222 doses showed rising Spike-specific TCR breadth and depth. Baseline seropositivity occurred in only a handful of AZD1222 recipients.

The ends lost 0 bases at V and 3 bases at J; junction bases unmatched: 8. This CDR3 has 16 amino acids. Germline-derived CDR1 and CDR2 are LGHNA and YNFKEQ. A note on this clone: Its antigen is still unknown.

This specimen consisted of peripheral blood, obtained on day 0 of AZD1222 vaccination. The receptor's source is an adult in good health. The V gene is TRBV4-2, the J gene TRBJ2-7; 7 bases map to TRBD2. CDR3 sequence (DNA): TGTGCCAGCAGCCAAGATCCCGGGGGGACCCACTACGAGCAGTACTTC. This codes for CASSQDPGGTHYEQYF.